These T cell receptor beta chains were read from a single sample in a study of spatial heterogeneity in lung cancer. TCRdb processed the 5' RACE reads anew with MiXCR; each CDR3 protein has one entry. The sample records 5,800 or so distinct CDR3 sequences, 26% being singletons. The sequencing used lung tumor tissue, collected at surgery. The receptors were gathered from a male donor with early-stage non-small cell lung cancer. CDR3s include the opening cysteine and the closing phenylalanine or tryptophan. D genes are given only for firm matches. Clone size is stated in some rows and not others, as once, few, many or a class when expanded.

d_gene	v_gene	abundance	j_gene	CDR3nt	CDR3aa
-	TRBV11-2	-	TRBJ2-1	TGTGCCAGCATAGAAGGGGGGGCCACCTACAATGAGCAGTTCTTC	CASIEGGATYNEQFF
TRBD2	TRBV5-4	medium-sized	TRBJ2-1	TGTGCCAGCAGCTTGGTCCATACTAGCGGGAGTTACAATGAGCAGTTCTTC	CASSLVHTSGSYNEQFF
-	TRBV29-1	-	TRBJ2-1	TGCAGCGTTGAAGGAGCCAGGGAGCAGTTCTTC	CSVEGAREQFF
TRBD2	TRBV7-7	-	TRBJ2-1	TGTGCTAGCAGCTTAGGGATTGCGGGAGGGCGGAATGAGCAGTTCTTC	CASSLGIAGGRNEQFF
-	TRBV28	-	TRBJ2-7	TGTGCCAGCAGTTTACCCCGCGGGACAACAGACGAGCAGTACTTC	CASSLPRGTTDEQYF
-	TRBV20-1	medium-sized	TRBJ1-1	TGCAGTCCCCCGGTCCTTCATCCTGCTGAAGCTTTCTTT	CSPPVLHPAEAFF
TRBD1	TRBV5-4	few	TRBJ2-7	TGTGCCAGCAGCTTGAGGACAGGAGGCTCCTACGAGCAGTACTTC	CASSLRTGGSYEQYF
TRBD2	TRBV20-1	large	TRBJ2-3	TGCAGTGCTAGTAGGACTAGCGGGATGCACACGCAGTATTTT	CSASRTSGMHTQYF
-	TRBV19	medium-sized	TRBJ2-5	TGTGCCAGCGCAACGGAGGTTTGGGAGACCCAGTACTTC	CASATEVWETQYF
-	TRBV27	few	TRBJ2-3	TGTGCCAGTTACCCTTTCAGGGGAAGTGGTACAGATACGCAGTATTTT	CASYPFRGSGTDTQYF
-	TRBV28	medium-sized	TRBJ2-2	TGTGCCAGCAGTGGTCGGGAGGGGGCGATCGGGGAGCTGTTTTTT	CASSGREGAIGELFF
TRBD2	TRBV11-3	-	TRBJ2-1	TGTGCCAGCAGCTTAGATCCCGGCCTAGCGGCAGTTGAGCAGTTCTTC	CASSLDPGLAAVEQFF
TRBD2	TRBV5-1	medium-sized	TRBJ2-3	TGCGCCAGCAGCTTATCAAGCGGGAGTACAGATACGCAGTATTTT	CASSLSSGSTDTQYF
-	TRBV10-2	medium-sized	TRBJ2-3	TGCGCCAGCGGACCGGGAGTTACAGATACGCAGTATTTT	CASGPGVTDTQYF
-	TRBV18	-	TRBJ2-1	TGTGCCAGCTCACCGGGGACCCCGAGGGATGAGCAGTTCTTC	CASSPGTPRDEQFF
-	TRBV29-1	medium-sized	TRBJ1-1	TGCAGCGTTGAAGAGAGACCGTTGGAAGCTTTCTTT	CSVEERPLEAFF
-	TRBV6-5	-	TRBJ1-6	TGTGCCAGCAGTTACTCGGGCGCCCTCCACTTT	CASSYSGALHF
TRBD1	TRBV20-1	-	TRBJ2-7	TGCAGTGCTAGAGGGACAGGGGCGGGAGAGCAGTACTTC	CSARGTGAGEQYF